This T cell receptor (beta chain) was profiled in a study of Ad26.COV2.S vaccination and SARS-CoV-2 variants. Germline values: CDR1 SNHLY, CDR2 FYNNEI. V lost 8 bases and J 0 bases, leaving 10 bases between the germline ends. This CDR3 region has 13 residues. Described treatment: about 20 received Ad26.COV2.S at low or high dose, single or two shots; a few received placebo; per-sample allocation not given. Following the first vaccine or placebo injection, samples were taken on day 63. The sample came from a Boston adult aged 18-55 years. An Ad26 vector expressing Wuhan-strain SARS-CoV-2 spike constituted the vaccine. Using immunoSEQ multiplex PCR, the repertoire was profiled, and TCRdb retains in-frame clones only, with some absent. The sample has roughly 350,000 clones, 88% seen once.

The rearrangement links TRBV2 to TRBJ1-1, with D possibly being TRBD1 (5 bases). This material consisted of peripheral blood, taken in a trial of Ad26.COV2.S vaccine versus placebo. The clonotype originates from a person aged 18-65 years who received the Ad26.COV2.S COVID-19 vaccine or a placebo. The CDR3 bases are TGTGCCAGCTCCAGGGAGGTGAACACTGAAGCTTTCTTT. Protein sequence: CASSREVNTEAFF.